The 7 T cell receptor beta chains below come from one sample, sequenced in a study of T cell responses to AZD1222 COVID-19 vaccine. Data came from immunoSEQ multiplex PCR; TCRdb stores just in-frame clones and leaves some out. The data show 150,000 to 200,000 clones, 85% to 90% seen once. The sample consisted of peripheral blood, taken 28 days after the second dose of the MenACWY control vaccine. The receptor set was obtained from an adult who received the MenACWY meningococcal vaccine as a control.

This sequence joins TRBV23-1 and TRBJ2-6; D is unresolved. TRBV23-1 is recorded as an ORF, its role being uncertain. Trimming pared 2 bases from V and 1 base from J, leaving 3 bases between. The CDR3 has 14 amino acids. CDR3 nucleotides: TGCGCCAGCAGTCAAGAATCTGGGGCCAACGTCCTGACTTTC. Residues: CASSQESGANVLTF.

This chain connects TRBV6-5 to TRBJ1-3; TRBD1 matches 9 bases. The CDR3 spans 15 residues. Germline V gene data show CDR1 as MNHEY and CDR2 as SVGAGI. V lost 5 bases and J lost 5; bases outside the gene matches: 7. The CDR3 sequence: CASSNEGTGRNTIYF. The DNA for the CDR3 is TGTGCCAGCAGTAACGAAGGGACAGGGAGAAACACCATATATTTT.

This chain uses TRBV10-3 with TRBJ2-3, with 10 bases matching TRBD1. V lost 9 bases to trimming and J lost 4 bases; unmatched junction nucleotides: 10. The CDR3 loop spans 15 amino acids. Germline CDR1 is ENHRY and CDR2 is SYGVKD. CDR3 loop: CAMSSDRGPPDTQYF. The CDR3 DNA follows: TGTGCCATGTCGAGCGACAGGGGGCCGCCAGATACGCAGTATTTT.

This clone was observed a single time. The chain joins TRBV10-3 to TRBJ2-1, with D perhaps TRBD1 or TRBD2 (5 bases each). Trimming left V 7 bases short and J 7 bases short, with 23 bases between. CDR3 length: 16 residues. The germline V gene encodes CDR1 ENHRY and CDR2 SYGVKD. The DNA for the CDR3 is TGTGCCATCACTGGCCGTAGGGAAGGGGAGAGAAATGAGCAGTTCTTC. This translates into CAITGRREGERNEQFF.

This chain connects TRBV6-5 to TRBJ2-5; the D is unclear. Germline CDR1 and CDR2: MNHEY and SVGAGI. The CDR3 loop spans 15 amino acids. V lost 7 bases and J lost 3, with 18 bases in between. The CDR3 DNA follows: TGTGCCAGCACTCGGACGGAAAATTATGAAGAGACCCAGTACTTC. Encoded protein: CASTRTENYEETQYF.

Written as DNA, the CDR3 is TGCGCCAGCAGCCAGGCGGGTAATCAGCCCCAGCATTTT. Its translation is CASSQAGNQPQHF. This chain joins TRBV4-3 and TRBJ1-5; no clear D gene. The germline V gene encodes CDR1 LGHNA and CDR2 YSLEER. The CDR3 length is 13 residues. Trimming stripped 3 bases from V and 4 bases from J, with 7 bases between.

This clone has only a few counts. The chain is built from TRBV5-1 and TRBJ2-3; TRBD2 matches 7 bases. V shed 4 bases and J 2 bases; nucleotides not matched to a gene: 10. The CDR3 consists of 16 residues. The germline V gene encodes CDR1 SGHRS and CDR2 YFSETQ. In DNA form, the CDR3 reads TGCGCCAGCAGCCCGATACTAGCGACAGACACAGATACGCAGTATTTT. Its protein product is CASSPILATDTDTQYF.